In its sample, the clone carrying this T cell receptor (beta chain) was seen once. Its target is unknown. This PCR relied on a set of 60 Vbeta primers and 13 Jbeta primers. This table comes from immunoSEQ multiplex PCR, and its TCRdb copy is limited to in-frame clones, with some not included. The table lists roughly 110,000 clones, more than 60% of them singletons. This entry belongs to a study of cytomegalovirus exposure and HLA in healthy donors. In the study overall: Of a few hundred genotyped donors, about 81% clustered with self-reported Caucasian donors.

Study conclusions and caveats: One variant, a missense change in DCLRE1C, was linked in a later analysis to TCR beta V- and J-gene trimming. Only CMV serostatus was available as immune exposure information. In an earlier analysis, most TCR beta V segments were productive about 87% or about 30% of the time.

Input material: PBMCs. This receptor was identified in a man aged 40-49 years in good health and CMV-seronegative.

CDR3 bases: TGTGCCAGCAGTTTATCTGTTAGCGGGGGGGCCGGAGAGCAGTACTTC. Translation gives CASSLSVSGGAGEQYF. V gene TRBV27 combines with J gene TRBJ2-7; TRBD2 agrees at 11 bases. The V segment lost 0 bases and the J segment 7 bases; nucleotides outside the gene matches: 8. The CDR3 runs to 16 residues. Germline assignment: CDR1 MNHEY and CDR2 SMNVEV (reference sequence).